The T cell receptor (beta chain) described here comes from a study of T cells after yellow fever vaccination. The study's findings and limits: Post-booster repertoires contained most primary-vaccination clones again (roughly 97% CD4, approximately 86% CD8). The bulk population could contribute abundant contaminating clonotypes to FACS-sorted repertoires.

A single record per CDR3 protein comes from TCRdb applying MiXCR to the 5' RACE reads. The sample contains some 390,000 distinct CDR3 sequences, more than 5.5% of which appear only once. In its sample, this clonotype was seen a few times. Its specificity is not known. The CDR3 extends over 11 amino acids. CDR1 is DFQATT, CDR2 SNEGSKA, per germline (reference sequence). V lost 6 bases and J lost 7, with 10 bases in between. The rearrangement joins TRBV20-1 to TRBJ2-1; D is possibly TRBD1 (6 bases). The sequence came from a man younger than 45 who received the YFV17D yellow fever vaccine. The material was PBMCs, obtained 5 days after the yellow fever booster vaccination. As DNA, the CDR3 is TGCAGTGCATACACAGGGAATGAGCAGTTCTTC. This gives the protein CSAYTGNEQFF.